This entry lists 21 T cell receptor beta chains sequenced from one sample in a study of T cell responses to AZD1222 COVID-19 vaccine. Measured with immunoSEQ multiplex PCR; TCRdb has only the in-frame clones, and not every one. Among about 8,000 clones, approximately 90% were seen once, and the ten largest hold under 8%. The sequenced sample was peripheral blood, obtained 28 days after the second AZD1222 dose. The receptors originated from an adult who received the AZD1222 COVID-19 vaccine.

This clone has just one count. The chain carries TRBV7-9 and TRBJ1-4; 11 bases map to TRBD1. Germline trimming cut 5 bases from V and 10 bases from J; bases unmatched to any gene: 9. Looked up from germline, CDR1 is SEHNR and CDR2 is FQNEAQ (reference sequence). The CDR3 loop spans 15 amino acids. CDR3 protein: CASSIRTGGSGKLFF. The CDR3 region has the DNA TGTGCCAGCAGCATCCGGACAGGGGGCAGTGGAAAACTGTTTTTT.

This clone appeared a few times. The chain combines TRBV20-1 with TRBJ2-7, with a weak D call TRBD2 (5 bases). This CDR3 is 15 amino acids long. The V and J ends lost 3 bases and 3 bases respectively, with 18 bases between them. Looked up from germline, CDR1 is DFQATT and CDR2 is SNEGSKA (reference sequence). CDR3 sequence reads: CSASTPSGGRYEQYF. In DNA, the CDR3 is TGCAGTGCTAGTACTCCGAGCGGAGGCCGCTACGAGCAGTACTTC.

The rearrangement uses TRBV9 and TRBJ1-2; no reliable D call. The V end lost 0 bases, the J end lost 7 bases, and 13 bases lay between the germline ends. This CDR3 is 14 amino acids long. Per germline, CDR1 SGDLS and CDR2 YYNGEE. The CDR3 spells CASSVAGNLIGYTF. Here the CDR3 DNA reads TGTGCCAGCAGCGTAGCGGGAAATTTGATTGGCTACACCTTC.

The chain recombines TRBV4-3 with TRBJ2-7; 8 bases are shared with TRBD2. The CDR3 is made up of 16 amino acids. J lost 1 base, V lost 1 base, and 6 bases had no gene match. Germline V gene sequence: CDR1 LGHNA, CDR2 YSLEER. CDR3 sequence reads: CASSQVQAGESYEQYF. CDR3 nucleotides: TGCGCCAGCAGCCAAGTGCAAGCGGGGGAGTCCTACGAGCAGTACTTC.

CDR3 loop: CASSQLSLPDNEQFF. The CDR3 DNA follows: TGCGCCAGCAGCCAATTGTCCTTACCCGACAATGAGCAGTTCTTC. The chain links TRBV5-1 to TRBJ2-1; D uncertain. The V and J ends lost 4 bases and 5 bases respectively, with 16 bases between them. Germline-derived CDR1 and CDR2 are SGHRS and YFSETQ. The CDR3 length is 15 residues.

V is TRBV19 and J is TRBJ1-4, with 10 bases identical to TRBD1. The germline gives CDR1 LNHDA, CDR2 SQIVND (reference sequence). CDR3 size: 15 residues. V was pared by 3 bases and J by 8 bases, with 6 bases of the junction left unmatched. CDR3 amino acids: CASSILGQGTEKLFF. DNA for the CDR3: TGTGCCAGTAGTATTTTGGGACAGGGGACGGAAAAACTGTTTTTT.

This clone has more than one count but fewer than ten. The chain links TRBV2 to TRBJ2-7; the D gene is possibly TRBD2 (7 bases). The CDR3 is 12 amino acids. Germline loops: CDR1 SNHLY, CDR2 FYNNEI. Trimming removed 9 bases at V and 3 bases at J, with 12 bases between. The CDR3 nucleotides are TGTGCCAGGGGGGGGCAGGGCTACGAGCAGTACTTC. Its protein is CARGGQGYEQYF.

The chain joins TRBV28 to TRBJ1-4; possible D gene TRBD1, 6 bases. The germline V gene encodes CDR1 MDHEN and CDR2 SYDVKM. Trimming took off 3 bases at V and 7 bases at J, with 18 bases between the two ends. The CDR3 length is 16 residues. This chain's CDR3 is CASSLAQGGGGEKLFF. Here the CDR3 DNA reads TGTGCCAGCAGTTTGGCACAGGGTGGGGGAGGTGAAAAACTGTTTTTT.

V usage is TRBV7-2 and J usage is TRBJ2-1, with a possible D match to TRBD2 (5 bases). The germline CDR1 and CDR2 sequences are SGHTA and FQGNSA. This CDR3 comprises 13 residues. V shed 8 bases and J shed 0 bases, with 8 bases lying between them. The CDR3 DNA sequence: TGTGCCAGCGCCCGGGACTCCTACAATGAGCAGTTCTTC. It specifies CASARDSYNEQFF.

The J gene is TRBJ2-3, the V gene TRBV5-1, with TRBD1 matching over 9 bases. V shed 4 bases, J shed 4 bases, and the junction held 7 bases outside the gene matches. In germline, CDR1 is SGHRS, CDR2 YFSETQ. This CDR3 spans 15 amino acids. CDR3 coding DNA: TGCGCCAGCAGCCGTGACAGGGGGTCACCAGATACGCAGTATTTT. This codes for CASSRDRGSPDTQYF.

The chain links TRBV30 to TRBJ2-1, with TRBD2 matching over 8 bases. Per germline, CDR1 GTSNPN and CDR2 SVGIG (reference sequence). This CDR3 is 14 amino acids long. V shed 0 bases and J 9 bases; nucleotides not matched to a gene: 7. The CDR3 protein is CAWSVGLAVGEQFF. The CDR3 DNA follows: TGTGCCTGGAGTGTCGGACTAGCAGTTGGTGAGCAGTTCTTC.

This clone came up once. J is TRBJ2-3 and V is TRBV7-9; D is tentatively TRBD1 or TRBD2 (5 bases each). Germline V gives CDR1 SEHNR, CDR2 FQNEAQ (reference sequence). The CDR3 is 13 amino acids. V was clipped by 5 bases and J by 2 bases, with 8 bases between them. The chain's CDR3 is CASSGGYTDTQYF. CDR3 nucleotides: TGTGCCAGCAGCGGGGGATACACAGATACGCAGTATTTT.

This clone was observed a single time. The chain links TRBV28 to TRBJ2-2; tentative D call: TRBD1 (7 bases). From germline, CDR1 is MDHEN and CDR2 SYDVKM. CDR3 size: 16 residues. Trimming took off 4 bases at V and 5 bases at J, with 17 bases between the two ends. CDR3 nucleotides: TGTGCCAGCAGTTACCCCAGGGGGGTAGGGACCGGGGAGCTGTTTTTT. It yields the protein CASSYPRGVGTGELFF.

The chain recombines TRBV7-2 with TRBJ2-7; 9 nucleotides match TRBD1. Germline V gene sequence: CDR1 SGHTA, CDR2 FQGNSA. This CDR3 is built from 15 residues. V lost 1 base and J lost 3; bases outside the gene matches: 4. In DNA form, the CDR3 reads TGTGCCAGCAGCTTAGTAGGGACAGGGTTCTACGAGCAGTACTTC. Amino acid sequence: CASSLVGTGFYEQYF. The complete variable domain, with remaining parts taken from reference TRBV7-2 and TRBJ2-7, reads GAGVSQSPSNKVTEKGKDVELRCDPISGHTALYWYRQSLGQGLEFLIYFQGNSAPDKSGLPSDRFSAERTGGSVSTLTIQRTQQEDSAVYLCASSLVGTGFYEQYFGPGTRLTVT.

This chain uses TRBV20-1 with TRBJ2-3; D gene uncertain. Trimming took 6 bases from V and 6 from J, leaving 10 bases between them. The CDR3 has 11 residues. Germline values: CDR1 DFQATT, CDR2 SNEGSKA (reference sequence). CDR3 sequence reads: CSAGSRDTQYF. The CDR3 nucleotides read TGCAGTGCGGGCAGCCGGGATACGCAGTATTTT.

The chain carries TRBV4-3 and TRBJ1-1; D gene uncertain. This CDR3 spans 16 amino acids. Germline CDR1 reads LGHNA; CDR2 reads YSLEER. The V end lost 0 bases, the J end lost 1 base, and 12 bases lay between the germline ends. CDR3 nucleotide sequence: TGCGCCAGCAGCCAAGACCGGTCGATCACGAACACTGAAGCTTTCTTT. It is translated as CASSQDRSITNTEAFF.

This chain uses TRBV2 with TRBJ2-3; 8 bases map to TRBD1. J was trimmed by 1 base and V by 0 bases; bases with no gene match: 0. This CDR3 has 15 amino acids. CDR1 is SNHLY and CDR2 is FYNNEI in the germline V gene. CDR3 amino acids: CASSEAGQGTDTQYF. CDR3 DNA: TGTGCCAGCAGTGAAGCGGGACAGGGCACAGATACGCAGTATTTT.

The chain has TRBV19 and TRBJ1-2, with a weak D call TRBD1 (6 bases). Trimming took off 6 bases at V and 8 bases at J, with 13 bases between the two ends. CDR3 length equals 12 residues. CDR1 and CDR2 (germline): LNHDA, SQIVND (reference sequence). The CDR3 loop reads CASRSQGWGYTF. The CDR3 DNA reads TGTGCCAGTAGGAGCCAGGGGTGGGGCTACACCTTC.

The chain recombines TRBV7-2 with TRBJ1-2; D possibly corresponds to TRBD1 (5 bases). CDR1 and CDR2 (germline): SGHTA, FQGNSA. CDR3 length equals 15 residues. Trimming cost V 5 bases and J 5 bases, with 18 bases left between them. The CDR3 is CASSNQGGAGYGYTF. Written as DNA, the CDR3 is TGTGCCAGCAGCAATCAGGGAGGCGCTGGGTATGGCTACACCTTC. The full variable domain, completed using reference TRBV7-2 and TRBJ1-2, is GAGVSQSPSNKVTEKGKDVELRCDPISGHTALYWYRQSLGQGLEFLIYFQGNSAPDKSGLPSDRFSAERTGGSVSTLTIQRTQQEDSAVYLCASSNQGGAGYGYTFGSGTRLTVV.

The CDR3 here is CASSQDPGQYEQYF. In DNA, the CDR3 is TGCGCCAGCAGCCAAGATCCTGGACAGTACGAGCAGTACTTC. V is TRBV4-1 and J is TRBJ2-7; a possible D gene is TRBD1 (6 bases). V lost 0 bases to trimming and J lost 4 bases, with 10 bases between them. CDR3 size: 14 residues. The V gene's germline CDR1 is MGHRA and CDR2 YSYEKL.

The chain has TRBV23-1 and TRBJ1-5; D uncertain. TRBV23-1 is labeled an ORF, and its function is uncertain. The germline V and J ends were trimmed by 3 bases and 1 base, with 7 bases remaining between them. The CDR3 has 14 residues. CDR3 sequence: CASSHRQSNQPQHF. The CDR3 DNA is TGCGCCAGCAGTCACAGGCAGAGCAATCAGCCCCAGCATTTT.